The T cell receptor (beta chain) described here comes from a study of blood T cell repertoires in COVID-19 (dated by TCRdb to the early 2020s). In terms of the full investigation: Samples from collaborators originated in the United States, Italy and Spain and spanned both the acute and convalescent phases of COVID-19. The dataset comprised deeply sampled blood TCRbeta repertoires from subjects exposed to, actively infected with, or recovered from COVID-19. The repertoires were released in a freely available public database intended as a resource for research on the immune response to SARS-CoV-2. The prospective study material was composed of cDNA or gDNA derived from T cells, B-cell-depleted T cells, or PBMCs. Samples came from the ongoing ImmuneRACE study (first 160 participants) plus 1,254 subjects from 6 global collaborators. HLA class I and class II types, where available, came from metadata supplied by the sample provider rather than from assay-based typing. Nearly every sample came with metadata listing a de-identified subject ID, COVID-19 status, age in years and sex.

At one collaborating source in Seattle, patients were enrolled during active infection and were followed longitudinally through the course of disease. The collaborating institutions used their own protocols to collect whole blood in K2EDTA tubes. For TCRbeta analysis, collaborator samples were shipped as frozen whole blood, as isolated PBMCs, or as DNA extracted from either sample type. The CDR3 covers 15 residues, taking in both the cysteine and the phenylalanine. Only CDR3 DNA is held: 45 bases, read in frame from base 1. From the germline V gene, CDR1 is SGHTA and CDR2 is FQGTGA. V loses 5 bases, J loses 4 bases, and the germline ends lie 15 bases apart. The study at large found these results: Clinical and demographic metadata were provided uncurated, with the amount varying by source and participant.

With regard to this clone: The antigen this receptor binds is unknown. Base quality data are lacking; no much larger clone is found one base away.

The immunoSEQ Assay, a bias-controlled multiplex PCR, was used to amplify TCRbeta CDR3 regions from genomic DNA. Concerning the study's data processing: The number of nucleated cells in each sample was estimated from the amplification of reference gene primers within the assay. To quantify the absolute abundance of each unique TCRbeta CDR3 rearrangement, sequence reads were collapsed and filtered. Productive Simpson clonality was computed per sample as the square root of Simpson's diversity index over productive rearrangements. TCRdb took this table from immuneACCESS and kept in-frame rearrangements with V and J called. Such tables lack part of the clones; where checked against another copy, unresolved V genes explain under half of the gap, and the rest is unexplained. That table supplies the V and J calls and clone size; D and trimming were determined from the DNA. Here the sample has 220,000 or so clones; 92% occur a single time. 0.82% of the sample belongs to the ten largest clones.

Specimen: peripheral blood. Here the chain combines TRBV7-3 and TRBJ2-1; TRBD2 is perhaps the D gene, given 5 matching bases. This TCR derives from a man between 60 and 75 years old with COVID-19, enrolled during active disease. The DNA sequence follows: TGTGCCAGCAGCCTGGGGTCTAGCAGGTACAATGAGCAGTTCTTC. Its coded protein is CASSLGSSRYNEQFF.